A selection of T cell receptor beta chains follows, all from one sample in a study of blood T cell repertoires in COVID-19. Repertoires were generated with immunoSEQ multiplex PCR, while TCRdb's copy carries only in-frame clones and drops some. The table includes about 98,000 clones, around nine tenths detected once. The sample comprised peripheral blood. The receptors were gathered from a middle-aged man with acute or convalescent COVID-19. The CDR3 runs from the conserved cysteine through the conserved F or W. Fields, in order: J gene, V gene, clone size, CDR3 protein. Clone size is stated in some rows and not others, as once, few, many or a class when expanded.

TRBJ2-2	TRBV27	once	CASSLRAVRASGNTGELFF
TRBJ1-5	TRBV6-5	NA	CASSRRQGFGQPQHF
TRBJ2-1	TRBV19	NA	CASRTGGLAEIYNEQFF
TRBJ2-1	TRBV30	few	CAWSVRGQSEQFF
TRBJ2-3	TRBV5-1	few	CASSLGLVGTDTQYF
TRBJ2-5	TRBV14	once	CASSQDRASGRETQYF
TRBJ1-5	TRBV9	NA	CASSTGQGEGNQPQHF
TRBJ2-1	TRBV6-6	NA	CASSYLRSEQFF
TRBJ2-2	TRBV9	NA	CASSRPHGGTANGELFF
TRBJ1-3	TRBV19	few	CASSIARDSGNTIYF
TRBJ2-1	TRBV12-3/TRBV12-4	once	CASRRGSYNEQFF
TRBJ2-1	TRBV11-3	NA	CASRMGAGVNEQFF
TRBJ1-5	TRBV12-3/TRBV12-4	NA	CASKRSEEKPQHF
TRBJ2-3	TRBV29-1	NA	CSVIWADTQYF
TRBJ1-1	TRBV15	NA	CATSRIGAGGTEAFF
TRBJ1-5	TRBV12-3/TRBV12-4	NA	CASSLEENQPQHF
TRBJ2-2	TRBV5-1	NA	CASSRDTSSGELFF